This TCR beta chain appears in the sequencing data of a study of beta chain features in type 1 diabetes. This clone was observed a few times. What it recognizes is unknown. Regarding the study as a whole: Type 1 diabetes patients had moderately but significantly shorter TCRB CDR3s in all four CD4+ subsets.

The germline CDR1 and CDR2 sequences are SGHDN and FVKESK. Trimming left V 4 bases short and J 4 bases short, with 17 bases between. The CDR3 covers 15 residues. cDNA synthesis used the whole RNA isolate, giving expressed TCRB sequences. Sequenced by immunoSEQ multiplex PCR; TCRdb stores in-frame clones only, minus some. The sample lists about 710,000 clones; about an eighth were seen once. The TCR sequence derives from a young man with type 1 diabetes. Sequenced: naive CD4+ T cells from blood. This chain links TRBV14 with TRBJ2-7, with D perhaps matching TRBD1 or TRBD2 (5 bases each). CDR3: CASSPRDLDTYEQYF. CDR3 coding DNA: TGTGCCAGCAGCCCTCGGGACCTCGACACTTACGAGCAGTACTTC.